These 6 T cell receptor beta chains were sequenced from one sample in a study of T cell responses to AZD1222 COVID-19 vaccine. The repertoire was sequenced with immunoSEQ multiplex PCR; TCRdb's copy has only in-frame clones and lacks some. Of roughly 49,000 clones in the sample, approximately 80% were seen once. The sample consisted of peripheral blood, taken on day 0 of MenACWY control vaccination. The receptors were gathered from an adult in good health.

CDR3 DNA sequence: TGTGCCAGCAGTTACGGGGGAGGCTCCTACAATGAGCAGTTCTTC. Translating gives CASSYGGGSYNEQFF. The chain joins TRBV6-6 to TRBJ2-1, with a weak D call TRBD2 (6 bases). The CDR3 sequence is 15 residues long. Trimming removed 2 bases at V and 0 bases at J, with 8 bases between. CDR1 and CDR2 from the germline V gene are MNHNY and SVGAGI (reference sequence).

CDR3 sequence reads: CATSRDRPGQPQHF. DNA of the CDR3: TGTGCCACCAGCAGAGATCGACCCGGCCAGCCCCAGCATTTT. The V call is TRBV15, the J call TRBJ1-5; unclear D gene. This CDR3 is 14 amino acids long. CDR1 is LNHNV, CDR2 YYDKDF, per germline (reference sequence). V was shortened by 0 bases and J by 7 bases, with 10 bases between the two germline ends. Using reference TRBV15 and TRBJ1-5 for the parts outside the CDR3, the full variable domain is DAMVIQNPRYQVTQFGKPVTLSCSQTLNHNVMYWYQQKSSQAPKLLFHYYDKDFNNEADTPDNFQSRRPNTSFCFLDIRSPGLGDTAMYLCATSRDRPGQPQHFGDGTRLSIL.

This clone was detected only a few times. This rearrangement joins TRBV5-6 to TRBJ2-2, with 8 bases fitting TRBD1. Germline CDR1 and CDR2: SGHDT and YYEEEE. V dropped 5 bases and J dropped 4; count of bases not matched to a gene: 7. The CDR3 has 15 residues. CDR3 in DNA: TGTGCCAGCAGTCGGACAGGGCGGAGCACCGGGGAGCTGTTTTTT. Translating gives CASSRTGRSTGELFF.

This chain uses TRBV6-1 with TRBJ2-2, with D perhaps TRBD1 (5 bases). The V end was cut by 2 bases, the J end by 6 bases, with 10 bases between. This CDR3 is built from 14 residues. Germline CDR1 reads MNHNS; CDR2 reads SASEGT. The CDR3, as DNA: TGTGCCAGCAGTGAACTTACAGGCTCCGGGGAGCTGTTTTTT. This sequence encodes CASSELTGSGELFF.

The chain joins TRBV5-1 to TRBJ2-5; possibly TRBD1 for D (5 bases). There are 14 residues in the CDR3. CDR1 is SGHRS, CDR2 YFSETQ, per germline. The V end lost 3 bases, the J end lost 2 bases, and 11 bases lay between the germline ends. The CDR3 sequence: CASSYATAQETQYF. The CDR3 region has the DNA TGCGCCAGCAGCTACGCGACAGCTCAAGAGACCCAGTACTTC.

CDR3 in amino acids: CASSTPTGRDEQYF. CDR3 coding DNA: TGTGCCAGCAGTACTCCGACAGGGCGGGACGAGCAGTACTTC. This chain connects TRBV6-5 to TRBJ2-7; 7 bases align to TRBD1. This CDR3 spans 14 amino acids. In germline, CDR1 is MNHEY, CDR2 SVGAGI. Trimming at V came to 5 bases and at J to 5 bases, leaving 9 bases not matched to a gene.